The 8 T cell receptor beta chains presented below share a single source sample, sequenced in a study of T cell changes during pregnancy in multiple sclerosis. Data came from immunoSEQ multiplex PCR; TCRdb stores just in-frame clones and leaves some out. Seen here are about 44,000 clones, around 90% observed once, and the top ten hold roughly 0.7%. Sequenced here: CD4+ T cells from peripheral blood mononuclear cells, sampled before pregnancy. The source is a female donor with multiple sclerosis, enrolled in a pregnancy study.

J is TRBJ2-6 and V is TRBV5-2; the table's D call, TRBD1, was not checked against the DNA. TRBV5-2 is labeled a pseudogene. The CDR3 spans 14 residues. CDR3 coding DNA: TGTGCCAGCAGTACACAAAGTCGGGCCAACGTCCTGACTTTC. This translates into CASSTQSRANVLTF.

The CDR3 DNA reads as TGTGCCAGCAGCTTAGGTGGGACAGCCTATGGCTACACCTTC. Translation: CASSLGGTAYGYTF. V is TRBV7-2 and J is TRBJ1-2; 7 positions match TRBD1. The CDR3 runs to 14 residues. V was clipped by 1 base and J by 4 bases; unmatched bases: 3. Germline V gene data show CDR1 as SGHTA and CDR2 as FQGNSA.

V is TRBV27 and J is TRBJ2-1, with TRBD2 identical over 9 bases. Germline loops: CDR1 MNHEY, CDR2 SMNVEV (reference sequence). The V and J ends lost 5 bases and 0 bases, in that order; junction bases with no gene match: 8. This CDR3 comprises 17 residues. The CDR3 bases are TGTGCCAGCAGTCCCCTTGGACTAGCGAGCTCCTACAATGAGCAGTTCTTC. It is translated as CASSPLGLASSYNEQFF.

V gene TRBV2 combines with J gene TRBJ1-6; D ambiguous. This CDR3 comprises 14 residues. Between the trimmed V and J ends, which lost 3 bases and 8 bases, there was a span of 11 bases. Germline V gene sequence: CDR1 SNHLY, CDR2 FYNNEI. For the CDR3, the DNA is TGTGCCAGCAGTGAGGGCGCGGGTTATTCACCCCTCCACTTT. The encoded protein is CASSEGAGYSPLHF.

The genes are TRBV14 and TRBJ2-5, with D perhaps matching TRBD2 (6 bases). This CDR3 is 16 amino acids long. The V and J ends lost 2 bases and 1 base respectively, with 14 bases between them. Germline CDR1 reads SGHDN; CDR2 reads FVKESK. The CDR3 DNA reads TGTGCCAGCAGCCAACTGGGCGGGGCCATCCAAGAGACCCAGTACTTC. Amino acids: CASSQLGGAIQETQYF.

This chain links TRBV27 with TRBJ1-5, with unresolved D. CDR3 length: 15 residues. Germline V gives CDR1 MNHEY, CDR2 SMNVEV (reference sequence). Trimming took off 0 bases at V and 3 bases at J, with 9 bases between the two ends. CDR3 loop: CASSLSFTFNQPQHF. In DNA, the CDR3 is TGTGCCAGCAGTTTATCTTTCACATTCAATCAGCCCCAGCATTTT.

V is TRBV7-2 and J is TRBJ2-2; D gene unclear. Germline V gene sequence: CDR1 SGHTA, CDR2 FQGNSA. The CDR3 is 15 residues long. Trimming stripped 1 base from V and 1 base from J, with 7 bases between. CDR3 protein: CASSLGSLNTGELFF. The DNA for the CDR3 is TGTGCCAGCAGCTTAGGTAGCCTGAACACCGGGGAGCTGTTTTTT.

This clone was found once. V is TRBV2 and J is TRBJ2-1, with unresolved D. V was shortened by 1 base and J by 12 bases, with 7 bases between the two germline ends. The CDR3 sequence is 11 residues long. Per germline, CDR1 SNHLY and CDR2 FYNNEI. In nucleotides, the CDR3 is TGTGCCAGCAGTGAAGGCGTTGTGCAGTTCTTC. Translating gives CASSEGVVQFF.